Following are 7 T cell receptor beta chains from one sample sequenced in a study of shared clonotypes between healthy human individuals. Produced via immunoSEQ multiplex PCR; TCRdb's table is partial and in-frame only. The sample consists of around 100,000 clones, 55% to 80% of them appearing once. The sample comprised memory CD8+ T cells sorted from blood. The subset denotes: CD45RO+ cells pooled with CCR7-negative TemRA cells. The receptors originated from a woman between 25 and 40 years old in good health.

This clone was seen more than once but under ten times. The chain carries TRBV27 and TRBJ1-2, with D unclear. CDR1 is MNHEY, CDR2 SMNVEV, per germline (reference sequence). Trimming pared 6 bases from V and 6 bases from J, leaving 20 bases between. CDR3 size: 15 residues. The CDR3 DNA reads TGTGCCAGCAGCCGACTCCCCCCCCCGGGCGATGGCTACACCTTC. Translation: CASSRLPPPGDGYTF.

The CDR3 nucleotides are TGTGCCAGCAGCTTAAGGCCGGAGACCCAGTACTTC. This translates into CASSLRPETQYF. V gene TRBV11-1 combines with J gene TRBJ2-5; no clear D. CDR1 SGHAT and CDR2 FQDESV come from the germline V gene (reference sequence). This CDR3 is 12 amino acids long. V gave up 2 bases and J gave up 5 bases, with 6 bases separating them. Together with reference TRBV11-1 and TRBJ2-5, the CDR3 gives the full variable domain: EAEVAQSPRYKITEKSQAVAFWCDPISGHATLYWYRQILGQGPELLVQFQDESVVDDSQLPKDRFSAERLKGVDSTLKIQPAELGDSAMYLCASSLRPETQYFGPGTRLLVL.

This clone occurred many times. V usage is TRBV15 and J usage is TRBJ2-6, with 7 bases lining up with TRBD1. This CDR3 is built from 16 residues. Trimming removed 5 bases from V and 0 bases from J; junction bases left unmatched: 4. Per germline, CDR1 LNHNV and CDR2 YYDKDF (reference sequence). The CDR3 spells CATSDRQGSGANVLTF. Here the CDR3 DNA reads TGTGCCACCAGCGACCGACAGGGCTCTGGGGCCAACGTCCTGACTTTC.

This clone was observed a few times. The rearrangement links TRBV7-2 to TRBJ2-2; no definite D call. Per the germline V gene, CDR1 is SGHTA and CDR2 is FQGNSA. The V end was cut by 5 bases, the J end by 4 bases, with 5 bases between. The CDR3 consists of 12 residues. This CDR3 reads CASSLATGELFF. DNA for the CDR3: TGTGCCAGCAGCCTGGCCACCGGGGAGCTGTTTTTT. The full variable domain, rest sourced from reference TRBV7-2 and TRBJ2-2, is GAGVSQSPSNKVTEKGKDVELRCDPISGHTALYWYRQSLGQGLEFLIYFQGNSAPDKSGLPSDRFSAERTGGSVSTLTIQRTQQEDSAVYLCASSLATGELFFGEGSRLTVL.

J is TRBJ1-4 and V is TRBV7-2; a weak D match, TRBD1 (6 bases). V gave up 5 bases and J gave up 4 bases, with 14 bases separating them. Germline-derived CDR1 and CDR2 are SGHTA and FQGNSA. The CDR3 has 15 amino acids. Written as DNA, the CDR3 is TGTGCCAGCAGCCCACGGACAGACTATAATGAAAAACTGTTTTTT. The encoded protein is CASSPRTDYNEKLFF.

There are a few counts of this clone. The chain employs TRBV6-6 and TRBJ1-2; D perhaps matches TRBD1 (5 bases). CDR1 and CDR2 (germline): MNHNY, SVGAGI (reference sequence). The CDR3 consists of 14 residues. The V gene lost 0 bases and the J gene lost 4 bases, with 9 bases spanning the gap. CDR3 bases: TGTGCCAGCAGTTACTCTGTCGGGGCCTATGGCTACACCTTC. Protein: CASSYSVGAYGYTF.

The chain employs TRBV11-2 and TRBJ2-3; either TRBD1 or TRBD2 may supply D (7 bases each). Germline V gives CDR1 SGHAT, CDR2 FQNNGV. The CDR3 has 17 residues. Between the trimmed V and J ends, which lost 5 bases and 4 bases, there was a span of 22 bases. The CDR3 DNA follows: TGTGCCAGCAGCCCTCAGGGGGGGATATTGTTCGCAGATACGCAGTATTTT. Translation: CASSPQGGILFADTQYF.